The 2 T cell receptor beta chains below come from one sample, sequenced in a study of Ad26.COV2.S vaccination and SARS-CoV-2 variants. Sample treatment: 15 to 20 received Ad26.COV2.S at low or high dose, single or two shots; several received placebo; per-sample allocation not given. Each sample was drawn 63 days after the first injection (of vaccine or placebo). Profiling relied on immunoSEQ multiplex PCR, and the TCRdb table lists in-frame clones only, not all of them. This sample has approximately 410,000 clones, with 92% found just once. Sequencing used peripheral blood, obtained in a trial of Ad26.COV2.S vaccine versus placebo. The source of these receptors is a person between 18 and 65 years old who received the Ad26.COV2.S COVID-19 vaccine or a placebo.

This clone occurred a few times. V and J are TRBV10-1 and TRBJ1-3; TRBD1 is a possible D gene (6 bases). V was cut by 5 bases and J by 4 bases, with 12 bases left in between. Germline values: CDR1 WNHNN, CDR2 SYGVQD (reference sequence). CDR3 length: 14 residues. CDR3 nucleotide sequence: TGCGCCAGCAGTCTGACAGGATTCGGAAACACCATATATTTT. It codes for CASSLTGFGNTIYF.

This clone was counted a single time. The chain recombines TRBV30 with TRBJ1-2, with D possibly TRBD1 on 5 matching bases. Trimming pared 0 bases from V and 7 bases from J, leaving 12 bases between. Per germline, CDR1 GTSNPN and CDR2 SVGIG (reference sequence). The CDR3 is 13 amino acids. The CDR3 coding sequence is TGTGCCTGGAGTGTAAAGGGTGGGGGTGGCTACACCTTC. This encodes CAWSVKGGGGYTF. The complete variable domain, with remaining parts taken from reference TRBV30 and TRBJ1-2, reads SQTIHQWPATLVQPVGSPLSLECTVEGTSNPNLYWYRQAAGRGLQLLFYSVGIGQISSEVPQNLSASRPQDRQFILSSKKLLLSDSGFYLCAWSVKGGGGYTFGSGTRLTVV.